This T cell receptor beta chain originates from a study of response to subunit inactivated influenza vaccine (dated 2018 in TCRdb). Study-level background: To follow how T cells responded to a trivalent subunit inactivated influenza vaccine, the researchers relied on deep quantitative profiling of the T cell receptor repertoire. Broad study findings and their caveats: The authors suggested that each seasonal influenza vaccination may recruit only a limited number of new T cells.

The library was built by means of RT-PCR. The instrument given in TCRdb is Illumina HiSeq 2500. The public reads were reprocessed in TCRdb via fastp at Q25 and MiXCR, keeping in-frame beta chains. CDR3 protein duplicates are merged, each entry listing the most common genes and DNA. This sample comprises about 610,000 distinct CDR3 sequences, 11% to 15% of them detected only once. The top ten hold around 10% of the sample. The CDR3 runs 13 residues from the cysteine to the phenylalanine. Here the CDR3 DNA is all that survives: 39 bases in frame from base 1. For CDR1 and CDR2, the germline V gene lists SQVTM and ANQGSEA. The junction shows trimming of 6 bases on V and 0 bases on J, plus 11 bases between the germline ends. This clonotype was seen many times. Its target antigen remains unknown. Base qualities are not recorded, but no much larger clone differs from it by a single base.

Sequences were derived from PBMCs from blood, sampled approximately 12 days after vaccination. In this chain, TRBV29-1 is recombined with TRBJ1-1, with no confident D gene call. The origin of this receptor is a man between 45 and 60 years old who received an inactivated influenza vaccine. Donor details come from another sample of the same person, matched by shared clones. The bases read TGCAGCGTGGGAGGACGGCTGAACACTGAAGCTTTCTTT. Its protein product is CSVGGRLNTEAFF. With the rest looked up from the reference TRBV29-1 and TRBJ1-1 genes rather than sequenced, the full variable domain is SAVISQKPSRDICQRGTSLTIQCQVDSQVTMMFWYRQQPGQSLTLIATANQGSEATYESGFVIDKFPISRPNLTFSTLTVSNMSPEDSSIYLCSVGGRLNTEAFFGQGTRLTVV.